Detailed here is one TCR beta chain. Its antigen is currently not known. There are no base qualities to consult, and no much larger clone falls within one base. The immunoSEQ Assay, a bias-controlled multiplex PCR, was used to amplify TCRbeta CDR3 regions from genomic DNA. As for the authors' bioinformatics: The number of nucleated cells in each sample was estimated by amplification of reference gene primers within the assay. Sequence reads were collapsed and filtered to measure the absolute abundance of every unique TCRbeta CDR3 rearrangement. For each sample, productive Simpson clonality was calculated as the square root of Simpson's diversity index over productive rearrangements. TCRdb provides this immuneACCESS table in a form limited to in-frame rearrangements. Some clones are lacking; in checked studies, under half of them reflect an unresolved V gene, and why the rest are absent is not known. From that table come the V and J calls and clone size; the DNA was used to work out D and trimming. The table for this sample lists roughly 340,000 clones; more than 75% of them were counted only once. Jointly, the top ten make up roughly 3.5% of the sample.

This sample was included in a study of blood T cell repertoires in COVID-19 (dated by TCRdb to 2020 to 2022). About the study as a whole: Collaborator samples came from the United States, Italy and Spain and covered acute and convalescent phases of COVID-19. The material from the prospective study consisted of cDNA or gDNA derived from T cells, B-cell-depleted T cells, or PBMCs. Deeply sampled blood TCRbeta repertoires from subjects exposed to, actively infected with, or recovered from COVID-19 were included in the dataset. The repertoires were released in a freely available public database meant as a resource for research on the immune response to SARS-CoV-2. The samples were drawn from the first 160 participants of the ongoing ImmuneRACE study and from 950 to 1,500 subjects provided by 6 global collaborators. Nearly every sample came with metadata listing a de-identified subject ID, COVID-19 status, age in years and sex. HLA class I and class II types, where available, came from metadata supplied by the sample provider rather than from assay-based typing. Beyond this particular receptor, the publication reports: Clinical and demographic metadata were provided uncurated, with the amount varying by source and participant.

Another Seattle source contributed samples from volunteer blood donors who had recovered from COVID-19. Collaborating institutions collected whole blood in K2EDTA tubes following their own protocols. For TCRbeta analysis, collaborator samples were shipped as frozen whole blood, as isolated PBMCs, or as DNA extracted from either sample type. CDR1 and CDR2 are read off the germline V gene (reference sequence) as LGHDT and YNNKEL. The CDR3, from cysteine to phenylalanine, totals 14 residues. Just the 42-base CDR3 DNA is kept, in frame starting at base 1. V is cut back by 9 bases and J by 8 bases, with 7 bases in the junction unmatched.

This sequence uses TRBV3-1 (or the pseudogene TRBV3-2) and TRBJ2-1; 13 central nucleotides agree with TRBD2. This receptor was taken from a woman aged 18-35 years who had recovered from COVID-19. Specimen: peripheral blood. The CDR3 protein sequence reads: CARETSGRNYEQFF. The DNA is as follows: TGTGCCAGGGAGACTAGCGGGAGGAACTATGAGCAGTTCTTC.